This T cell receptor beta chain was observed in a study of blood T cell repertoires in COVID-19. Turning to the study itself: COVID-19 samples from acute and convalescent phases originated in the United States, Italy and Spain. The cDNA or gDNA used as material had been derived from T cells, B-cell-depleted T cells, or PBMCs.

The V and J ends lost 3 bases and 0 bases respectively, with 7 bases between them. CDR3 length: 14 residues. The germline gives CDR1 WSHSY, CDR2 SAAADI. Per the original data handling: The assay estimated nucleated cells by amplifying reference gene primers. Data came from immunoSEQ multiplex PCR; TCRdb stores just in-frame clones and leaves some out. V, J and clone size are taken as reported in that table, and D and trimming were inferred from the DNA itself. Of roughly 86,000 clones listed, over 60% are singletons. The source of this sequence is a man aged 45 to 65 who had recovered from COVID-19. The rearrangement joins TRBV10-2 to TRBJ2-3, with D possibly being TRBD2 (5 bases). Input material: peripheral blood. CDR3 in DNA: TGCGCCAGCAGTGAAGGCGGGAGCACAGATACGCAGTATTTT. Protein: CASSEGGSTDTQYF.